This T cell receptor (beta chain) was identified during a study of graft-versus-host responses after intestinal transplantation. Whole-study context: The whole recipient group had anti-thymocyte globulin induction followed by tacrolimus and steroids for around 3 years.

Overall study findings and caveats: Recipient marrow showed GvH clones, some seen first in ileum or blood.

The table came from immunoSEQ multiplex PCR; TCRdb's copy has only in-frame clones and leaves some out. In the table there are about 110,000 clones, around 94% of which are singletons. The CDR3 runs 14 residues. With 4 bases removed from V and 2 bases from J, the gap between germline ends came to 12 bases. Germline CDR1 reads SGHRS; CDR2 reads YFSETQ. Concerning this clone itself: Its antigen remains unknown.

The source of this sequence is a human donor who was the organ donor for an intestinal transplant. The chain is built from TRBV5-1 and TRBJ1-1; D is ambiguous. Sequenced here: unstimulated CD4+ T cells sorted from spleen or lymph node cells, sampled before transplant. DNA of the CDR3: TGCGCCAGCAGCGTTTACCGGGGAAACACTGAAGCTTTCTTT. Translated: CASSVYRGNTEAFF.